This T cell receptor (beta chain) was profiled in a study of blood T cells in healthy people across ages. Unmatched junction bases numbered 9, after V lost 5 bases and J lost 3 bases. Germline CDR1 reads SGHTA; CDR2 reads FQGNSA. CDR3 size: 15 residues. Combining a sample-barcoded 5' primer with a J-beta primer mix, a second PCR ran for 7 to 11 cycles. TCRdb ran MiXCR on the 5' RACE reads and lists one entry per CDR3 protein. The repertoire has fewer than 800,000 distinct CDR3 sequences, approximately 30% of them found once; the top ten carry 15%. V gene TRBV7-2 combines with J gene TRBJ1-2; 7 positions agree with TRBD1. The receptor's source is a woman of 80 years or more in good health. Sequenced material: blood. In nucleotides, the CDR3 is TGTGCCAGCAGCGAAACCAGGGGGAATGACTATGGCTACACCTTC. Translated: CASSETRGNDYGYTF.